This T cell receptor beta chain was identified in a study of blood T cell repertoires in COVID-19. V gave up 5 bases and J gave up 13 bases; unmatched junction bases: 4. The germline V gene encodes CDR1 SGHVS and CDR2 FQNEAQ. The CDR3 has 11 amino acids. Original handling: Quantification of nucleated cells was approximated via reference gene primer amplification. Profiled with immunoSEQ multiplex PCR; TCRdb holds only in-frame clones, not every one. V, J and clone size derive from that table, while D and trimming were established from the DNA sequence. The sample includes over 150,000 clones, about 72% seen only once; the top ten take about 18%.

This receptor was identified in a woman aged 50 to 65 who had recovered from COVID-19. The chain recombines TRBV7-8 with TRBJ2-3; 9 bases map to TRBD1. Sequenced input: PBMCs or T cells enriched from blood (not recorded which). The CDR3 here is CASSQGQGKYF. CDR3 coding DNA: TGTGCCAGCAGCCAGGGACAGGGAAAGTATTTT.